Below are 30 T cell receptor beta chains sequenced from a single sample in a study of T cell responses to AZD1222 COVID-19 vaccine. Clones were sequenced by immunoSEQ multiplex PCR, and TCRdb holds only the in-frame ones, with some missing. The table has about 120,000 clones, 87% seen once. Sample: peripheral blood, taken 28 days after the second AZD1222 dose. Source of these receptors: an adult who received the AZD1222 COVID-19 vaccine.

The rearrangement uses TRBV28 and TRBJ1-2; D unclear. The CDR3 is 12 residues long. Per the germline V gene, CDR1 is MDHEN and CDR2 is SYDVKM. The V and J ends lost 8 bases and 2 bases respectively, with 9 bases between them. In DNA form, the CDR3 reads TGTGCCAGCCAGCCTACCAACTATGGCTACACCTTC. Translated: CASQPTNYGYTF.

The rearrangement uses TRBV10-3 and TRBJ1-2; no clear D gene. V gave up 6 bases and J gave up 5 bases, with 16 bases separating them. CDR3 length equals 14 residues. CDR1 is ENHRY and CDR2 is SYGVKD in the germline V gene. The CDR3 DNA is TGTGCCATCAGCGCAGTGGACGGATTTTATGGCTACACCTTC. Translation gives CAISAVDGFYGYTF.

The gene calls are TRBV28 and TRBJ1-2; the D gene is possibly TRBD1 (5 bases). Per germline, CDR1 MDHEN and CDR2 SYDVKM. The CDR3 covers 13 residues. With 5 bases removed from V and 1 base from J, the gap between germline ends came to 8 bases. This chain's CDR3 is CASSLGHNYGYTF. The CDR3 DNA is TGTGCCAGCAGTCTCGGACATAACTATGGCTACACCTTC.

This clone was found once. The V gene is TRBV6-5, the J gene TRBJ2-7; D may be TRBD2 (6 bases). Germline-derived CDR1 and CDR2 are MNHEY and SVGAGI. The V gene lost 9 bases and the J gene lost 1 base, with 16 bases spanning the gap. CDR3 length: 14 residues. For the CDR3, the DNA is TGTGCCAGATCAGGGCGGGGATGGTCCTACGAGCAGTACTTC. Protein product: CARSGRGWSYEQYF.

The chain recombines TRBV19 with TRBJ1-5; 12 positions agree with TRBD1. Germline CDR1 and CDR2: LNHDA and SQIVND (reference sequence). The CDR3 runs 14 residues. The V gene end was trimmed by 8 bases and the J gene end by 6 bases; junction bases not matched to a gene: 5. The CDR3 DNA reads as TGTGCCAGTCGGGACAGGGGGCTTTCTCAGCCCCAGCATTTT. Protein: CASRDRGLSQPQHF.

The V and J genes are TRBV4-3 and TRBJ2-1, with TRBD1 matching 12 bases. The CDR3 consists of 15 residues. Per germline, CDR1 LGHNA and CDR2 YSLEER. The trim removed 4 bases at V and 7 bases at J, leaving 5 bases unmatched. DNA of the CDR3: TGCGCCAGCAGCCCGGGACAGGGGGCCGGGAATGAGCAGTTCTTC. The encoded protein is CASSPGQGAGNEQFF.

The chain links TRBV24-1 to TRBJ1-4, with D maybe TRBD1 (6 bases). The germline V gene has CDR1 KGHDR and CDR2 SFDVKD. CDR3 length: 13 residues. Deletions cut 5 bases from V and 10 bases from J, with 13 bases between. In nucleotides, the CDR3 is TGTGCCACCAGTGGGGGGGCGAACGGAAAACTGTTTTTT. Its translation: CATSGGANGKLFF.

The J gene is TRBJ1-6, the V gene TRBV15; D is uncertain. This CDR3 region has 16 residues. The V end lost 0 bases, the J end lost 6 bases, and 12 bases lay between the germline ends. CDR1 is LNHNV and CDR2 is YYDKDF in the germline V gene (reference sequence). CDR3 loop: CATSRDRVAINSPLHF. CDR3 sequence (DNA): TGTGCCACCAGCAGAGATCGGGTAGCGATTAATTCACCCCTCCACTTT.

The chain couples TRBV5-1 to TRBJ1-5; D uncertain. Germline V gene lookup returns CDR1 SGHRS and CDR2 YFSETQ. This CDR3 spans 15 amino acids. The ends were cut back, 7 bases at V and 3 bases at J, with 17 bases in the middle. Written as DNA, the CDR3 is TGCGCCAGCGCCTCCGGGGAAGGCCCCAATCAGCCCCAGCATTTT. Translation gives CASASGEGPNQPQHF.

J is TRBJ1-1 and V is TRBV6-2 or TRBV6-3; no firm D call. The V end was cut by 2 bases, the J end by 4 bases, with 17 bases between. CDR1 is MNHEY and CDR2 is SVGEGT in the germline V gene. The CDR3 runs to 16 residues. The CDR3, as DNA: TGTGCCAGCAGTTACAACCCCACCCAAAGGGTCACTGAAGCTTTCTTT. The encoded protein is CASSYNPTQRVTEAFF.

J is TRBJ1-1 and V is TRBV5-1; a weak D match, TRBD1 (5 bases). Germline assignment: CDR1 SGHRS and CDR2 YFSETQ. The CDR3 has 15 amino acids. With 2 bases removed from V and 4 bases from J, the gap between germline ends came to 15 bases. In nucleotides, the CDR3 is TGCGCCAGCAGCTTCGGGACTCTTGGGGGCACTGAAGCTTTCTTT. Protein sequence: CASSFGTLGGTEAFF.

CDR3 in DNA: TGTGCCAGCAGACCGACAAACATCTATGGCTACACCTTC. Its translation: CASRPTNIYGYTF. The V gene is TRBV6-5, the J gene TRBJ1-2; no clear D gene. The V end lost 6 bases, the J end lost 4 bases, and 12 bases lay between the germline ends. Germline V gives CDR1 MNHEY, CDR2 SVGAGI. This CDR3 has 13 residues.

This chain links TRBV6-5 with TRBJ2-6, with D perhaps assigned TRBD1 or TRBD2 (5 bases each). Germline V gene sequence: CDR1 MNHEY, CDR2 SVGAGI. With 8 bases removed from V and 3 bases from J, the gap between germline ends came to 8 bases. CDR3 length: 13 residues. This CDR3 reads CASRGFGANVLTF. DNA of the CDR3: TGTGCCAGCCGGGGCTTTGGGGCCAACGTCCTGACTTTC.

The CDR3 sequence: CASRGTGGTTEAFF. The DNA for the CDR3 is TGTGCCAGTAGGGGGACAGGGGGCACCACTGAAGCTTTCTTT. The chain employs TRBV19 and TRBJ1-1, with TRBD1 identical over 12 bases. CDR1 is LNHDA, CDR2 SQIVND, per germline (reference sequence). The CDR3 length is 14 residues. V lost 6 bases to trimming and J lost 4 bases; unmatched junction nucleotides: 3.

The chain couples TRBV28 to TRBJ1-4; D uncertain. Germline lookup yields CDR1 MDHEN and CDR2 SYDVKM. V dropped 3 bases and J dropped 4 bases, with 12 bases sitting between them. The CDR3 is 15 amino acids. The CDR3 sequence: CASSFRRVNNEKLFF. DNA for the CDR3: TGTGCCAGCAGTTTTCGGAGGGTGAATAATGAAAAACTGTTTTTT.

J is TRBJ1-2 and V is TRBV11-2, with TRBD1 identical over 8 bases. The CDR3 length is 14 residues. Per the germline V gene, CDR1 is SGHAT and CDR2 is FQNNGV. J gave up 8 bases and V 5 bases, and 10 bases lay outside the gene matches. In DNA form, the CDR3 reads TGTGCCAGCAGCCGCGGACAGGGAACCTCCGGCTACACCTTC. Its translation: CASSRGQGTSGYTF.

This clone was counted between two and nine times. The chain recombines TRBV19 with TRBJ1-1; TRBD1 agrees at 7 bases. V gave up 2 bases and J gave up 1 base; unmatched junction bases: 4. Germline loops: CDR1 LNHDA, CDR2 SQIVND (reference sequence). The CDR3 has 15 residues. The CDR3, as DNA: TGTGCCAGTAGTATAAGGGGGCTGAGGAACACTGAAGCTTTCTTT. Translating gives CASSIRGLRNTEAFF.

The chain uses TRBV7-2 and TRBJ1-2; D unclear. Germline CDR1 is SGHTA and CDR2 is FQGNSA. This CDR3 has 14 residues. Trimming cost V 0 bases and J 0 bases, with 5 bases left between them. The CDR3 here is CASSLAVPNYGYTF. In nucleotides, the CDR3 is TGTGCCAGCAGCTTAGCCGTACCTAACTATGGCTACACCTTC. Supplemented by reference TRBV7-2 and TRBJ1-2, the full variable domain reads GAGVSQSPSNKVTEKGKDVELRCDPISGHTALYWYRQSLGQGLEFLIYFQGNSAPDKSGLPSDRFSAERTGGSVSTLTIQRTQQEDSAVYLCASSLAVPNYGYTFGSGTRLTVV.

The chain employs TRBV7-9 and TRBJ1-6; D is unclear. V was cut by 1 base and J by 10 bases, with 14 bases left in between. CDR1 and CDR2 from the germline V gene are SEHNR and FQNEAQ (reference sequence). CDR3 size: 15 residues. This CDR3 reads CASSLVAVGQSPLHF. CDR3 nucleotide sequence: TGTGCCAGCAGCTTAGTAGCGGTCGGGCAATCACCCCTCCACTTT.

The genes are TRBV7-2 and TRBJ2-2; 9 bases fit TRBD1. With 2 bases clipped from V and 5 bases from J, the junction kept 6 bases outside the gene matches. The CDR3 has 16 residues. Looked up from germline, CDR1 is SGHTA and CDR2 is FQGNSA. In DNA, the CDR3 is TGTGCCAGCAGCTTAAATGGACAGGGGACGACCGGGGAGCTGTTTTTT. Encoded protein: CASSLNGQGTTGELFF.

The V call is TRBV7-8, the J call TRBJ1-6, with 7 positions matching TRBD1. Germline V gives CDR1 SGHVS, CDR2 FQNEAQ. Losses at the gene ends were 5 bases for V and 9 bases for J; bases not matched to a gene: 10. The CDR3 has 15 amino acids. The CDR3 region is CASSTRQGDGSPLHF. The CDR3 DNA reads as TGTGCCAGCAGCACGAGACAGGGTGACGGTTCACCCCTCCACTTT.

This chain joins TRBV6-5 and TRBJ2-3, with a tentative D call TRBD2 (5 bases). Per the germline V gene, CDR1 is MNHEY and CDR2 is SVGAGI. CDR3 length: 14 residues. The V and J ends lost 8 bases and 1 base respectively, with 13 bases between them. The CDR3 sequence: CASGLAPGTDTQYF. DNA of the CDR3: TGTGCCAGCGGGCTAGCCCCAGGCACAGATACGCAGTATTTT.

The chain combines TRBV4-3 with TRBJ1-2; maybe TRBD1 (5 bases). V shed 0 bases and J shed 6 bases, with 17 bases lying between them. The CDR3 contains 16 residues. CDR1 is LGHNA and CDR2 is YSLEER in the germline V gene. The CDR3 region has the DNA TGCGCCAGCAGCCAAGAGTTGGGGGTGGTTCAGAATGGCTACACCTTC. It is translated as CASSQELGVVQNGYTF.

The chain is built from TRBV4-2 and TRBJ1-4, with 10 bases matching TRBD1. Trimming took 0 bases from V and 6 from J; bases not matched to a gene: 16. The germline V gene encodes CDR1 LGHNA and CDR2 YNFKEQ. The CDR3 is 20 amino acids. The CDR3, as DNA: TGTGCCAGCAGCCAAGATGCCGGGACAGGGGTCCTGCTAGCCTATGAAAAACTGTTTTTT. Translated: CASSQDAGTGVLLAYEKLFF.

J is TRBJ2-3 and V is TRBV6-5; 9 bases map to TRBD1. The V segment lost 4 bases and the J segment 4 bases; nucleotides outside the gene matches: 6. Per germline, CDR1 MNHEY and CDR2 SVGAGI. The CDR3 sequence is 15 residues long. The CDR3 region has the DNA TGTGCCAGCAGTTTACAGGGGGCGGGAGCAGATACGCAGTATTTT. Residues: CASSLQGAGADTQYF.

V and J are TRBV21-1 and TRBJ1-5. TRBV21-1 is assigned pseudogene status. This CDR3 has 14 residues. CDR3 region: CATSQRDSNQPQHF. Here the CDR3 DNA reads TGTGCCACCTCACAGCGGGATAGCAATCAGCCCCAGCATTTT.

On this clone itself: Other DNA sequences in the sample encode the same CDR3. The genes are TRBV18 and TRBJ1-6; D call uncertain. Germline V gives CDR1 KGHSH, CDR2 LQKENI. The CDR3 is made up of 12 amino acids. V dropped 3 bases and J dropped 5 bases, with 2 bases sitting between them. CDR3: CASSPDNSPLHF. CDR3 sequence (DNA): TGTGCCAGCTCACCGGATAATTCACCCCTCCACTTT.

This clone was seen a single time. J is TRBJ1-2 and V is TRBV4-1, with TRBD1 as a possible D gene (6 bases). V was cut by 7 bases and J by 2 bases, with 20 bases left in between. The V gene's germline CDR1 is MGHRA and CDR2 YSYEKL. The CDR3 is 16 amino acids. The CDR3 reads CASTQEGVSTNYGYTF. The CDR3 bases are TGCGCCAGCACCCAGGAGGGGGTCTCAACAAACTATGGCTACACCTTC.

V usage is TRBV5-8 and J usage is TRBJ2-2; 7 nucleotides match TRBD1. Germline loops: CDR1 SGHTS, CDR2 YDEGEE. The CDR3 has 14 residues. V was clipped by 5 bases and J by 4 bases; unmatched bases: 5. CDR3 bases: TGTGCCAGCAGACCCGGGACAGTCACCGGGGAGCTGTTTTTT. This translates into CASRPGTVTGELFF. The full variable domain, in which reference TRBV5-8 and TRBJ2-2 provide the parts outside the CDR3, is EAGVTQSPTHLIKTRGQQATLRCSPISGHTSVYWYQQALGLGLQFLLWYDEGEERNRGNFPPRFSGRQFPNYSSELNVNALELEDSALYLCASRPGTVTGELFFGEGSRLTVL.

The V gene is TRBV2, the J gene TRBJ1-2; D is perhaps TRBD1 (5 bases). From germline, CDR1 is SNHLY and CDR2 FYNNEI. The V gene lost 6 bases and the J gene lost 0 bases, with 11 bases spanning the gap. This CDR3 contains 14 residues. Written as DNA, the CDR3 is TGTGCCAGCAGGGTAGACAGTTCTAACTATGGCTACACCTTC. Its protein is CASRVDSSNYGYTF.